These 13 T cell receptor beta chains were sequenced from one sample in a study of T-cell memory formation after mild COVID-19 (dated by TCRdb to the early 2020s). Library preparation employed 5' RACE. Sequenced on an Illumina NovaSeq 6000. The public reads were reanalyzed by TCRdb: fastp trimming at Q25, MiXCR alignment, in-frame beta chains only. Entries that share a CDR3 protein sequence are merged under the most common genes and DNA. The sample table records 280,000 or so distinct CDR3 sequences; 7% to 10% of these occur just once. Around a fifth of the sample comes from the top ten. Source material: PBMCs or a T cell subset sorted from them (not recorded which). These receptor sequences come from a man younger than 30 who had mild COVID-19 (a few samples of this study predate the infection). The sample titles of this study are shuffled in the database, so cell type and time point are left out; the donor was told from shared clones.

This rearrangement joins TRBV5-1 to TRBJ2-3; 10 bases are a match to TRBD2. Trimming cost V 3 bases and J 1 base; bases outside gene matches: 5. The CDR3 is made up of 16 amino acids. Germline loops: CDR1 SGHRS, CDR2 YFSETQ. In nucleotides, the CDR3 is TGCGCCAGCAGCTCCTATGGGACTAGCGGCACAGATACGCAGTATTTT. Translating gives CASSSYGTSGTDTQYF.

The rearrangement links TRBV6-5 to TRBJ2-6; possible D gene TRBD2, 5 bases. V was cut by 7 bases and J by 4 bases, with 8 bases left in between. Looked up from germline, CDR1 is MNHEY and CDR2 is SVGAGI. The CDR3 is made up of 13 amino acids. In DNA form, the CDR3 reads TGTGCCAGCACCCGAGGGGGGGCCAACGTCCTGACTTTC. This codes for CASTRGGANVLTF.

This chain uses TRBV4-1 with TRBJ2-7, with D possibly being TRBD1 or TRBD2 (6 bases each). CDR3 size: 16 residues. Trimming stripped 0 bases from V and 3 bases from J, with 15 bases between. CDR1 is MGHRA and CDR2 is YSYEKL in the germline V gene. The CDR3 reads CASSQDRWGASYEQYF. CDR3 nucleotide sequence: TGCGCCAGCAGCCAAGATCGGTGGGGGGCCAGCTACGAGCAGTACTTC.

This clonotype came up once. This CDR3 is CASSHRGQGRDNEQFF. As DNA, the CDR3 is TGTGCCAGCAGCCACCGGGGACAGGGGAGGGACAATGAGCAGTTCTTC. This chain joins TRBV11-2 and TRBJ2-1; 10 bases agree with TRBD1. V was pared by 5 bases and J by 5 bases, with 9 bases of the junction left unmatched. Germline V gives CDR1 SGHAT, CDR2 FQNNGV. CDR3 length equals 16 residues.

This clonotype was found a few times. This chain connects TRBV28 to TRBJ1-2, with D hard to call. CDR3 length: 12 amino acids. The V end was cut by 4 bases, the J end by 4 bases, with 7 bases between. CDR1 and CDR2 from the germline V gene are MDHEN and SYDVKM. The CDR3 spells CASSSQPYGYTF. The DNA of the CDR3 is TGTGCCAGCAGTTCACAGCCCTATGGCTACACCTTC.

This clonotype has only a few counts. The gene calls are TRBV4-1 and TRBJ1-2; D gene uncertain. The CDR3 contains 13 residues. The germline gives CDR1 MGHRA, CDR2 YSYEKL. Trimming left V 0 bases short and J 6 bases short, with 8 bases between. CDR3 nucleotide sequence: TGCGCCAGCAGCCAAGATCCTGGGGATGGCTACACCTTC. This translates into CASSQDPGDGYTF.

This clonotype was found a few times. The genes are TRBV6-1 and TRBJ2-7, with a tentative D call TRBD2 (5 bases). The V gene's germline CDR1 is MNHNS and CDR2 SASEGT. The CDR3 is made up of 13 amino acids. Between the trimmed V and J ends, which lost 6 bases and 2 bases, there was a span of 11 bases. CDR3 in amino acids: CASRLTGTYEQYV. CDR3 in DNA: TGTGCCAGCAGATTGACGGGGACCTACGAGCAGTACGTC.

Ten or more counts support this clonotype. The genes are TRBV20-1 and TRBJ1-5, with 7 bases fitting TRBD1. Trimming cost V 5 bases and J 7 bases; bases outside gene matches: 14. The CDR3 runs 15 residues. In germline, CDR1 is DFQATT, CDR2 SNEGSKA (reference sequence). The CDR3 sequence is CSASQGSRVWQPQHF. CDR3 coding DNA: TGCAGTGCTTCACAGGGGTCCCGAGTTTGGCAGCCCCAGCATTTT.

The V and J genes are TRBV9 and TRBJ2-5; 11 positions agree with TRBD2. This CDR3 comprises 18 residues. The junction had 12 bases not matched to a gene; V was cut back by 0 bases and J by 5 bases. Germline CDR1 SGDLS, CDR2 YYNGEE. CDR3 in amino acids: CASSVGAGTSGRGETQYF. Written as DNA, the CDR3 is TGTGCCAGCAGCGTAGGAGCCGGGACTAGCGGCCGAGGGGAGACCCAGTACTTC. The full variable domain, in which reference TRBV9 and TRBJ2-5 provide the parts outside the CDR3, is DSGVTQTPKHLITATGQRVTLRCSPRSGDLSVYWYQQSLDQGLQFLIQYYNGEERAKGNILERFSAQQFPDLHSELNLSSLELGDSALYFCASSVGAGTSGRGETQYFGPGTRLLVL.

The chain uses TRBV10-3 and TRBJ2-1; the D gene could be TRBD1 or TRBD2 (6 bases each). Germline assignment: CDR1 ENHRY and CDR2 SYGVKD. The CDR3 has 15 amino acids. V shed 3 bases and J shed 5 bases, with 14 bases lying between them. CDR3 in amino acids: CAISEGGGPHNEQFF. For the CDR3, the DNA is TGTGCCATCAGTGAAGGTGGGGGGCCCCACAATGAGCAGTTCTTC.

The chain uses TRBV7-9 and TRBJ1-2, with D perhaps matching TRBD1 (5 bases). Germline CDR1 is SEHNR and CDR2 is FQNEAQ (reference sequence). Trimming shortened V by 4 bases and J by 5 bases, and 14 bases separated the two germline ends. The CDR3 is 14 amino acids. The CDR3 DNA is TGTGCCAGCAGCTCCAGGGCTGACGGGTATGGCTACACCTTC. It codes for CASSSRADGYGYTF.

This clonotype was found many times. CDR3: CASSGDRGWGQPQHF. The DNA of the CDR3 is TGTGCCAGCAGTGGAGACAGGGGATGGGGCCAGCCCCAGCATTTT. The chain couples TRBV12-3 or TRBV12-4 to TRBJ1-5, with TRBD1 identical over 8 bases. J was trimmed by 7 bases and V by 5 bases; bases with no gene match: 10. The CDR3 consists of 15 residues.

The CDR3 loop is CASSLGQGNYNEQFF. CDR3 sequence (DNA): TGTGCCAGCAGCTTAGGACAGGGGAACTACAATGAGCAGTTCTTC. The V and J genes are TRBV11-1 and TRBJ2-1; the match to TRBD1 covers 8 bases. Unmatched junction bases numbered 2, after V lost 1 base and J lost 3 bases. Germline CDR1 and CDR2: SGHAT and FQDESV (reference sequence). The CDR3 is 15 amino acids.